This is a list of T cell receptor beta chains from one sample in a study of blood T cell repertoires in COVID-19. Sequencing used immunoSEQ multiplex PCR; TCRdb keeps in-frame clones, though not all of them. The table records 130,000 or so clones, around 80% of them present only once. Sequencing was performed on peripheral blood. The receptors stem from a man between 60 and 75 years old with active or convalescent COVID-19. Both conserved end residues are part of each CDR3. Each record gives: CDR3 protein, CDR3 DNA, clone size, CDR3 length, D gene, J gene, V gene. A D gene is named only where the DNA matches it firmly. The listing skips clone size in some rows; elsewhere it reads once, few, many or a size class.

CASSANTGGANYEQYF,TGTGCCAGCAGTGCAAACACAGGGGGGGCGAACTACGAGCAGTACTTC,-,16,-,TRBJ2-7,TRBV2
CASSEQVNTEAFF,TGTGCCAGCTCAGAGCAGGTTAACACTGAAGCTTTCTTT,many,13,-,TRBJ1-1,TRBV18
CASSGQGGRYEQYF,TGTGCCAGCAGTGGACAGGGGGGTCGTTACGAGCAGTACTTC,-,14,TRBD1,TRBJ2-7,TRBV25-1
CATSEQGRANEQFF,TGTGCCACCAGTGAACAAGGCAGGGCAAATGAGCAGTTCTTC,once,14,-,TRBJ2-1,TRBV24-1
CASSFQGQGNEQYF,TGCGCCAGCAGCTTCCAGGGACAGGGGAACGAGCAGTACTTC,-,14,TRBD1,TRBJ2-7,TRBV5-1
CASSPGTGSYEQYF,TGTGCCAGCAGTCCCGGGACAGGCTCCTACGAGCAGTACTTC,-,14,TRBD1,TRBJ2-7,TRBV7-7
CAIGGLMNTEAFF,TGTGCCATCGGCGGACTCATGAACACTGAAGCTTTCTTT,-,13,-,TRBJ1-1,TRBV10-3
CASSSTGGEYEQYF,TGTGCCAGCAGCTCGACGGGGGGAGAATACGAGCAGTACTTC,-,14,TRBD2,TRBJ2-7,TRBV7-9
CASSFWDSSGTEAFF,TGTGCCAGCAGTTTTTGGGACTCCTCGGGGACTGAAGCTTTCTTT,-,15,-,TRBJ1-1,TRBV28
CASSFTLVQSGNTIYF,TGTGCCAGCAGTTTCACCCTTGTACAGTCTGGAAACACCATATATTTT,-,16,-,TRBJ1-3,TRBV28
CASSPQGRISYEQYF,TGTGCCAGCAGCCCCCAGGGGCGAATTTCCTACGAGCAGTACTTC,-,15,-,TRBJ2-7,TRBV5-6
CASSQIGQANEKLFF,TGTGCCAGCAGCCAAATTGGACAGGCTAATGAAAAACTGTTTTTT,few,15,TRBD1,TRBJ1-4,TRBV16
CASTGTYNEQFF,TGTGCCAGTACAGGGACTTACAATGAGCAGTTCTTC,-,12,-,TRBJ2-1,TRBV19
CASSAGRDRGRSYNSPLHF,TGCGCCAGCAGTGCTGGCCGGGACAGGGGCCGCTCCTATAATTCACCCCTCCACTTT,-,19,TRBD1,TRBJ1-6,TRBV10-2
CASSYLNEKLFF,TGTGCCAGCAGTTACCTTAATGAAAAACTGTTTTTT,-,12,-,TRBJ1-4,TRBV6-5